A single sample gave rise to the 31 T cell receptor beta chains below, sequenced in a study of Ad26.COV2.S vaccination and SARS-CoV-2 variants. Treatment reported: around 19 received Ad26.COV2.S at low or high dose, single or two shots; 5 received placebo; per-sample allocation not given. Day 63 after the first vaccine or placebo injection was the time point for sampling. Generated by immunoSEQ multiplex PCR, the TCRdb table keeps only in-frame clones and is missing some. The sample has around 300,000 clones, approximately 86% seen once. The sequences come from peripheral blood, collected in a trial of Ad26.COV2.S vaccine versus placebo. These TCRs come from a person between 18 and 60 years old who received the Ad26.COV2.S COVID-19 vaccine or a placebo.

This chain uses TRBV6-4 with TRBJ2-3; 9 positions match TRBD2. Germline CDR1 is MRHNA and CDR2 is SNTAGT. The CDR3 length is 15 residues. Trimming took 3 bases from V and 5 from J; bases not matched to a gene: 6. The CDR3 reads CASSEGGGAVDTQYF. The DNA for the CDR3 is TGTGCCAGCAGTGAAGGCGGGGGGGCCGTAGATACGCAGTATTTT.

The chain joins TRBV7-2 to TRBJ1-6; D is possibly TRBD1 (5 bases). This CDR3 contains 15 residues. Trimming pared 5 bases from V and 7 bases from J, leaving 15 bases between. From germline, CDR1 is SGHTA and CDR2 FQGNSA. As DNA, the CDR3 is TGTGCCAGCAGCCAAATCGGACGGGGGAATTCACCCCTCCACTTT. It codes for CASSQIGRGNSPLHF.

The chain is built from TRBV27 and TRBJ1-5; TRBD1 agrees at 9 bases. The CDR3 runs 15 residues. V shed 3 bases and J 6 bases; nucleotides not matched to a gene: 6. Germline V gene sequence: CDR1 MNHEY, CDR2 SMNVEV (reference sequence). The CDR3 loop reads CASSFRGQGGQPQHF. CDR3 coding DNA: TGTGCCAGCAGTTTTCGGGGACAGGGAGGTCAGCCCCAGCATTTT.

The chain is built from TRBV28 and TRBJ1-5; D not resolved. CDR3 size: 18 residues. Germline lookup yields CDR1 MDHEN and CDR2 SYDVKM. The V and J ends lost 6 bases and 5 bases respectively, with 26 bases between them. CDR3 amino acids: CASSFFPRAERTHQPQHF. CDR3 DNA sequence: TGTGCCAGCAGCTTTTTCCCTCGGGCCGAGAGGACTCATCAGCCCCAGCATTTT. The full variable domain, rest sourced from reference TRBV28 and TRBJ1-5, is DVKVTQSSRYLVKRTGEKVFLECVQDMDHENMFWYRQDPGLGLRLIYFSYDVKMKEKGDIPEGYSVSREKKERFSLILESASTNQTSMYLCASSFFPRAERTHQPQHFGDGTRLSIL.

This clone was observed a handful of times. The V call is TRBV6-5, the J call TRBJ2-2; 7 bases fit TRBD1. This CDR3 has 13 residues. Germline CDR1 reads MNHEY; CDR2 reads SVGAGI. Trimming removed 11 bases from V and 0 bases from J; junction bases left unmatched: 3. The CDR3 DNA follows: TGTGCCGGGGACAGAACGAACACCGGGGAGCTGTTTTTT. As protein: CAGDRTNTGELFF.

The chain has TRBV28 and TRBJ1-1; no clear D gene. This CDR3 has 14 amino acids. Germline V gene lookup returns CDR1 MDHEN and CDR2 SYDVKM. Trimming took 0 bases from V and 4 from J, leaving 9 bases between them. The CDR3 spells CASSLWDGSTEAFF. The CDR3 DNA reads as TGTGCCAGCAGTTTATGGGACGGGTCCACTGAAGCTTTCTTT.

The rearrangement joins TRBV4-3 to TRBJ1-5; possible D gene TRBD1, 5 bases. The CDR3 sequence is 15 residues long. V was pared by 1 base and J by 2 bases, with 9 bases between. Germline V lookup: CDR1 LGHNA, CDR2 YSLEER. The CDR3 sequence is CASSQVLGRNQPQHF. In DNA, the CDR3 is TGCGCCAGCAGCCAAGTTTTGGGGCGCAATCAGCCCCAGCATTTT.

The V gene is TRBV7-9, the J gene TRBJ2-5, with TRBD2 identical over 13 bases. Germline assignment: CDR1 SEHNR and CDR2 FQNEAQ (reference sequence). This CDR3 has 17 residues. J lost 4 bases, V lost 5 bases, and 10 bases had no gene match. In DNA form, the CDR3 reads TGTGCCAGCAGCCCGTGGACTAGCGGGAGAGTCCCAGAGACCCAGTACTTC. Translated: CASSPWTSGRVPETQYF.

The V and J genes are TRBV11-3 and TRBJ2-7; 7 nucleotides align to TRBD1. CDR3 length equals 13 residues. J lost 3 bases, V lost 5 bases, and 4 bases had no gene match. The germline V gene encodes CDR1 SGHNT and CDR2 YENEEA. The CDR3 sequence: CASSRWDSYEQYF. The CDR3 coding sequence is TGTGCCAGCAGCCGGTGGGACAGCTACGAGCAGTACTTC.

V is TRBV3-1 (or the pseudogene TRBV3-2) and J is TRBJ2-7; D possibly corresponds to TRBD1 (6 bases). V was trimmed by 1 base and J by 8 bases, leaving 12 bases between them. The germline gives CDR1 LGHDT, CDR2 YNNKEL (reference sequence). This CDR3 contains 13 residues. The CDR3 bases are TGTGCCAGCAGCCAAGTTTTAGGGGGAAAGCAGTACTTC. It is translated as CASSQVLGGKQYF.

This clone occurred once. The chain joins TRBV30 to TRBJ1-1, with D hard to call. The V end was cut by 4 bases, the J end by 5 bases, with 20 bases between. The germline V gene encodes CDR1 GTSNPN and CDR2 SVGIG (reference sequence). The CDR3 consists of 15 residues. CDR3 in amino acids: CAWKTSGLLGTEAFF. CDR3 bases: TGTGCCTGGAAGACCTCGGGCCTCCTGGGGACTGAAGCTTTCTTT.

The rearrangement uses TRBV7-9 and TRBJ1-4; D is perhaps TRBD1 (6 bases). This CDR3 is 12 amino acids long. V lost 4 bases and J lost 13, with 13 bases in between. Germline V gene data show CDR1 as SEHNR and CDR2 as FQNEAQ (reference sequence). Here the CDR3 reads CASSYPDSTLFF. The CDR3 DNA follows: TGTGCCAGCAGCTACCCGGACAGCACACTGTTTTTT.

The rearrangement links TRBV2 to TRBJ2-1; 7 positions agree with TRBD2. V shed 7 bases and J 8 bases; nucleotides not matched to a gene: 11. In germline, CDR1 is SNHLY, CDR2 FYNNEI. CDR3 size: 14 residues. The CDR3: CASMTTSGAYEQFF. The CDR3 DNA reads TGTGCCAGCATGACGACCAGCGGGGCCTATGAGCAGTTCTTC.

This rearrangement joins TRBV9 to TRBJ2-3, with a tentative D call TRBD1 (5 bases). The V and J ends lost 0 bases and 3 bases respectively, with 11 bases between them. This CDR3 comprises 15 residues. The germline V gene has CDR1 SGDLS and CDR2 YYNGEE. CDR3 in DNA: TGTGCCAGCAGCGTAGAGGGGAACCCGACAGATACGCAGTATTTT. Protein product: CASSVEGNPTDTQYF. The full variable domain, completed using reference TRBV9 and TRBJ2-3, is DSGVTQTPKHLITATGQRVTLRCSPRSGDLSVYWYQQSLDQGLQFLIQYYNGEERAKGNILERFSAQQFPDLHSELNLSSLELGDSALYFCASSVEGNPTDTQYFGPGTRLTVL.

V is TRBV20-1 and J is TRBJ2-2; D might be TRBD2 (6 bases). Germline assignment: CDR1 DFQATT and CDR2 SNEGSKA (reference sequence). The CDR3 has 14 amino acids. Trimming left V 3 bases short and J 3 bases short, with 11 bases between. Here the CDR3 DNA reads TGCAGTGCTAGTCCGCGGGGTGACACCGGGGAGCTGTTTTTT. As protein: CSASPRGDTGELFF.

The J gene is TRBJ2-3, the V gene TRBV11-2; no reliable D call. Germline CDR1 reads SGHAT; CDR2 reads FQNNGV. Trimming pared 4 bases from V and 2 bases from J, leaving 7 bases between. The CDR3 runs 13 residues. The CDR3 loop is CASSSPFTDTQYF. CDR3 sequence (DNA): TGTGCCAGCAGCTCACCCTTCACAGATACGCAGTATTTT.

This sequence joins TRBV28 and TRBJ1-1; 7 bases are a match to TRBD1. Germline assignment: CDR1 MDHEN and CDR2 SYDVKM. The CDR3 sequence is 17 residues long. V dropped 7 bases and J dropped 3; count of bases not matched to a gene: 17. Here the CDR3 reads CASTARQGTLEHTEAFF. The CDR3 DNA is TGTGCCAGCACCGCCCGACAGGGAACCCTTGAACACACTGAAGCTTTCTTT.

As for this clone: The sample carries other DNA sequences with the same CDR3. The chain joins TRBV18 to TRBJ1-5, with a possible D match to TRBD1 (6 bases). The CDR3 extends over 14 amino acids. The ends were cut back, 3 bases at V and 0 bases at J, with 6 bases in the middle. Looked up from germline, CDR1 is KGHSH and CDR2 is LQKENI. CDR3 nucleotides: TGTGCCAGCTCACCGGACAGTAGCAATCAGCCCCAGCATTTT. It specifies CASSPDSSNQPQHF.

This clone was picked up one time. This chain links TRBV4-3 with TRBJ2-7; 9 nucleotides agree with TRBD2. The CDR3 is 17 amino acids. CDR1 and CDR2 from the germline V gene are LGHNA and YSLEER. Trimming at V came to 1 base and at J to 1 base, leaving 8 bases not matched to a gene. In DNA, the CDR3 is TGCGCCAGCAGCCAAGGAGTCAGCGGGAGGATATCCTACGAGCAGTACTTC. Its translation is CASSQGVSGRISYEQYF.

This clone was counted between two and nine times. The chain recombines TRBV3-1 (or the pseudogene TRBV3-2) with TRBJ1-4; TRBD1 is a possible D gene (5 bases). Trimming took off 2 bases at V and 7 bases at J, with 14 bases between the two ends. The CDR3 is 15 amino acids. Per germline, CDR1 LGHDT and CDR2 YNNKEL (reference sequence). CDR3 loop: CASSQSFQGREKLFF. The CDR3 DNA reads TGTGCCAGCAGCCAATCTTTTCAGGGCCGTGAAAAACTGTTTTTT.

This clone was counted only a few times. V usage is TRBV20-1 and J usage is TRBJ1-6, with D possibly being TRBD1 (5 bases). The CDR3 spans 11 residues. Looked up from germline, CDR1 is DFQATT and CDR2 is SNEGSKA (reference sequence). V lost 5 bases and J lost 12, with 11 bases in between. CDR3 sequence reads: CSASPGGPLHF. DNA of the CDR3: TGCAGTGCTTCCCCGGGGGGACCCCTCCACTTT.

Comments on this clone: The junction and the germline gene differ at one end; a read error may be behind it. The chain uses TRBV2 and TRBJ1-2; D unresolved. This CDR3 has 11 amino acids. Germline V CDR1 and CDR2: SNHLY, FYNNEI. The CDR3 loop reads CASSEARWFSF. CDR3 coding DNA: TGTGCCAGCAGTGAAGCGCGGTGGTTTTCCTTC. Based on the CDR3 plus reference TRBV2 and TRBJ1-2, the full variable domain is EPEVTQTPSHQVTQMGQEVILRCVPISNHLYFYWYRQILGQKVEFLVSFYNNEISEKSEIFDDQFSVERPDGSNFTLKIRSTKLEDSAMYFCASSEARWFSFGSGTRLTVV.

The V gene is TRBV6-6, the J gene TRBJ1-2; 10 bases align to TRBD1. From germline, CDR1 is MNHNY and CDR2 SVGAGI (reference sequence). The CDR3 length is 15 residues. The junction had 4 bases not matched to a gene; V was cut back by 2 bases and J by 4 bases. The CDR3 here is CASSYRGQGVYGYTF. CDR3 DNA sequence: TGTGCCAGCAGTTACCGCGGACAGGGGGTCTATGGCTACACCTTC.

The V and J genes are TRBV2 and TRBJ2-7, with a possible D match to TRBD2 (5 bases). The length of the CDR3 is 12 residues. CDR1 is SNHLY, CDR2 FYNNEI, per germline. V lost 7 bases and J lost 0, with 7 bases in between. The CDR3 DNA follows: TGTGCCAGCATGGCGGGCTCCTACGAGCAGTACTTC. Translated: CASMAGSYEQYF. The full variable domain, with the rest looked up from reference TRBV2 and TRBJ2-7, is EPEVTQTPSHQVTQMGQEVILRCVPISNHLYFYWYRQILGQKVEFLVSFYNNEISEKSEIFDDQFSVERPDGSNFTLKIRSTKLEDSAMYFCASMAGSYEQYFGPGTRLTVT.

This clone has just one count. The chain joins TRBV5-1 to TRBJ1-4; TRBD1 might be the D (6 bases). Germline V gives CDR1 SGHRS, CDR2 YFSETQ. The CDR3 contains 15 residues. Trimming removed 0 bases from V and 6 bases from J, with 12 bases in between. The CDR3 here is CASSLVQGGDEKLFF. The DNA for the CDR3 is TGCGCCAGCAGCTTGGTACAGGGTGGGGATGAAAAACTGTTTTTT.

V and J are TRBV19 and TRBJ1-4; D is ambiguous. Looked up from germline, CDR1 is LNHDA and CDR2 is SQIVND (reference sequence). Trimming took 8 bases from V and 2 from J, leaving 12 bases between them. The CDR3 is made up of 14 amino acids. The CDR3 nucleotides are TGTGCCAGTCAGGACGGCCTGACTAATGAAAAACTGTTTTTT. Its protein is CASQDGLTNEKLFF.

The V gene is TRBV18, the J gene TRBJ2-4, with unresolved D. CDR1 KGHSH and CDR2 LQKENI come from the germline V gene. Trimming pared 0 bases from V and 6 bases from J, leaving 9 bases between. The CDR3 covers 14 residues. CDR3 sequence (DNA): TGTGCCAGCTCACCACCGTCACCACCAAACATTCAGTACTTC. Translated, it gives CASSPPSPPNIQYF.

The V gene is TRBV2, the J gene TRBJ1-6; TRBD1 might be the D (5 bases). CDR1 is SNHLY and CDR2 is FYNNEI in the germline V gene. This CDR3 is built from 14 residues. V lost 2 bases to trimming and J lost 7 bases, with 9 bases between them. DNA of the CDR3: TGTGCCAGCAGTGAAACAGGTTCGAATTCACCCCTCCACTTT. Its translation: CASSETGSNSPLHF. The variable domain in full, completed from reference TRBV2 and TRBJ1-6, reads EPEVTQTPSHQVTQMGQEVILRCVPISNHLYFYWYRQILGQKVEFLVSFYNNEISEKSEIFDDQFSVERPDGSNFTLKIRSTKLEDSAMYFCASSETGSNSPLHFGNGTRLTVT.

Only one count was recorded for this clone. The J gene is TRBJ2-5, the V gene TRBV5-1; D is tentatively TRBD1 or TRBD2 (5 bases each). The germline V gene has CDR1 SGHRS and CDR2 YFSETQ. V shed 10 bases and J shed 5 bases, with 15 bases lying between them. The CDR3 is made up of 12 amino acids. CDR3 protein: CASRGEGETQYF. The CDR3 bases are TGCGCCTCTAGGGGCGAGGGGGAGACCCAGTACTTC.

The chain is built from TRBV18 and TRBJ1-5; D not resolved. The V gene lost 5 bases and the J gene lost 2 bases, with 10 bases spanning the gap. This CDR3 comprises 14 residues. Per germline, CDR1 KGHSH and CDR2 LQKENI. In DNA, the CDR3 is TGTGCCAGCTCAGCCCAAGGTGGCAATCAGCCCCAGCATTTT. Translated, it gives CASSAQGGNQPQHF. The whole variable domain, remainder taken from reference TRBV18 and TRBJ1-5, is NAGVMQNPRHLVRRRGQEARLRCSPMKGHSHVYWYRQLPEEGLKFMVYLQKENIIDESGMPKERFSAEFPKEGPSILRIQQVVRGDSAAYFCASSAQGGNQPQHFGDGTRLSIL.

A single count supports this clone. The chain uses TRBV3-1 (or the pseudogene TRBV3-2) and TRBJ2-7; the D gene is possibly TRBD2 (6 bases). Between the trimmed V and J ends, which lost 5 bases and 6 bases, there was a span of 20 bases. The CDR3 spans 15 residues. Per the germline V gene, CDR1 is LGHDT and CDR2 is YNNKEL (reference sequence). CDR3 DNA: TGTGCCAGCAGCTCTGCCGGGGGTCGGCTTAGCGAGCAGTACTTC. Its translation is CASSSAGGRLSEQYF.